This T cell receptor beta chain was sequenced during a study of regulatory and conventional T cells in RAG deficiency. Study-level findings and limits: Sorted Omenn CD25-high CD127-low cells may not be bona fide Tregs. Patient subsets had shorter CDR3s; Omenn Treg-Tconv overlap exceeded 90%.

Blood CD4+ CD25-high CD127-low regulatory T cells supplied the genomic DNA template. Method: immunoSEQ multiplex PCR; TCRdb's copy keeps in-frame clones and lacks some. In the table there are roughly 29,000 clones, about 93% of which are singletons. A note on this clone: Antigen unknown.

These data were also reused for a study on regulatory T cells. This second report adds: Amplification used 52 TRBV primers and 13 TRBJ primers.

Sequencing was carried out using Tregs sorted from blood. The source is a human donor in good health.

The CDR3 spells CASSLAPGQGPSGANVLTF. The CDR3 bases are TGTGCCAGCAGCTTAGCCCCGGGACAGGGACCCTCTGGGGCCAACGTCCTGACTTTC. The rearrangement uses TRBV7-9 and TRBJ2-6; 9 bases match TRBD1. Unmatched junction bases numbered 6, after V lost 0 bases and J lost 0 bases. The CDR3 has 19 residues. Germline assignment: CDR1 SEHNR and CDR2 FQNEAQ (reference sequence).